The 16 T cell receptor beta chains reported below all come from one sample, sequenced in a study of molecular identifiers for immune sequencing clone quantification. TCRdb independently ran MiXCR on the PCR reads; one entry per CDR3 protein. The sample has 60,000 to 75,000 distinct CDR3 sequences; under 20% are singletons. The source material was naive CD8+ T cells from blood, with Jurkat cell RNA spiked in. The sample's subset: FACS-sorted CD8+CD4-CCR7+CD45RA+ naive T cells. These receptors were collected from a human donor in good health. Some libraries in this study had Jurkat cell RNA spiked in.

On this clonotype itself: This could be a read error, since a much larger clone is one nucleotide away. The chain employs TRBV27 and TRBJ1-1; tentative D call: TRBD1 (6 bases). CDR1 is MNHEY and CDR2 is SMNVEV in the germline V gene (reference sequence). This CDR3 has 14 amino acids. This CDR3 reads CASSQGTINTEASF. The DNA of the CDR3 is TGTGCCAGCAGTCAAGGGACAATTAACACTGAAGCTTCCTTT.

Remarks on this clonotype: Since a much larger clone is just one base distant, this may be a read error. The chain employs TRBV7-2 and TRBJ2-1; D is uncertain. The V end was cut by 6 bases, the J end by 2 bases, with 5 bases between. The germline CDR1 and CDR2 sequences are SGHTA and FQGNSA. This CDR3 is 12 amino acids long. The CDR3 loop is CASRAAYNEQFF. CDR3 nucleotide sequence: TGTGCCAGCAGGGCGGCCTACAATGAGCAGTTCTTC.

This clonotype was counted at least ten times. The CDR3 is CSARDNREGVWQPQHF. DNA of the CDR3: TGCAGTGCTAGAGATAACAGGGAGGGGGTTTGGCAGCCCCAGCATTTT. The V call is TRBV20-1, the J call TRBJ1-5; weak D call: TRBD1 (6 bases). Germline-derived CDR1 and CDR2 are DFQATT and SNEGSKA (reference sequence). Trimming removed 0 bases at V and 7 bases at J, with 19 bases between. The length of the CDR3 is 16 residues.

This clonotype was recorded many times. V usage is TRBV19 and J usage is TRBJ2-1; D is perhaps TRBD2 (6 bases). Germline loops: CDR1 LNHDA, CDR2 SQIVND (reference sequence). The CDR3 totals 12 residues. Trimming shortened V by 7 bases and J by 6 bases, and 10 bases separated the two germline ends. CDR3 in amino acids: CASKFGGNEQFF. For the CDR3, the DNA is TGTGCCAGTAAATTCGGGGGCAATGAGCAGTTCTTC.

This clonotype was counted many times. The CDR3 DNA is TGTGCCAGCAGTTACGGGACTAGCGGGTCTGAGCAGTACTTC. Translating it yields CASSYGTSGSEQYF. The rearrangement uses TRBV6-6 and TRBJ2-7; 12 nucleotides agree with TRBD2. CDR1 and CDR2 from the germline V gene are MNHNY and SVGAGI (reference sequence). J lost 7 bases, V lost 2 bases, and 3 bases had no gene match. This CDR3 comprises 14 residues.

This clonotype was seen more than once but under ten times. The J gene is TRBJ2-7, the V gene TRBV20-1; 9 bases match TRBD2. V was pared by 0 bases and J by 3 bases, with 15 bases of the junction left unmatched. This CDR3 spans 18 amino acids. Germline V gene data show CDR1 as DFQATT and CDR2 as SNEGSKA (reference sequence). The CDR3 region is CSARDSREVAGVGYEQYF. CDR3 coding DNA: TGCAGTGCTAGAGATTCACGGGAGGTAGCGGGAGTAGGCTACGAGCAGTACTTC.

This clonotype was picked up one time. At one end, the junction sequence differs from germline, possibly due to a read error. V and J are TRBV7-6 and TRBJ2-1; 11 bases agree with TRBD2. There are 16 residues in the CDR3. Per the germline V gene, CDR1 is SGHVS and CDR2 is FNYEAQ. This CDR3 reads CASTTLAGGSYNGQFF. DNA for the CDR3: TGTGCCAGCACCACCCTAGCGGGAGGCTCCTACAATGGGCAGTTCTTC.

Regarding this clonotype: One base away lies a much larger clone, so this may be a sequencing read error. The missing conserved phenylalanine or tryptophan at the end of this CDR3 makes a read error likely. V is TRBV23-1 and J is TRBJ1-1; a possible D gene is TRBD1 (6 bases). TRBV23-1 falls under the ORF class, with uncertain function. CDR3 length: 18 amino acids. The V and J ends lost 6 bases and 1 base respectively, with 24 bases between them. CDR3 loop: CASSTPGTLLGQNTEAFS. Written as DNA, the CDR3 is TGCGCCAGCAGCACCCCCGGGACACTTCTTGGGCAGAACACTGAAGCTTTCTCT.

In its sample, this clonotype was seen many times. The chain carries TRBV7-9 and TRBJ2-7; TRBD2 matches 8 bases. The CDR3 is 15 residues long. The V and J ends lost 5 bases and 4 bases, in that order; junction bases with no gene match: 10. Looked up from germline, CDR1 is SEHNR and CDR2 is FQNEAQ (reference sequence). The CDR3 is CASSTSEREFYEQYF. As DNA, the CDR3 is TGTGCCAGCAGCACCTCTGAGCGGGAGTTTTACGAGCAGTACTTC.

As concerns this clonotype: This may stem from a read error, because a much larger clone lies one nucleotide away. The chain combines TRBV9 with TRBJ2-7, with D possibly matching TRBD2 (5 bases). The CDR3 length is 13 residues. Trimming took 2 bases from V and 3 from J, leaving 9 bases between them. Germline-derived CDR1 and CDR2 are SGDLS and YYNGEE. DNA of the CDR3: TGTGCCAGCAGCGTCGGACTGCGCTACGAGCAGTACTTC. Its translation is CASSVGLRYEQYF.

This chain uses TRBV13 with TRBJ2-7, with D hard to call. The CDR3 has 13 residues. Trimming stripped 1 base from V and 3 bases from J, with 7 bases between. Per germline, CDR1 PRHDT and CDR2 FYEKMQ (reference sequence). The CDR3 is CASSLDNGYEQYF. The CDR3 bases are TGTGCCAGCAGCTTAGACAACGGCTACGAGCAGTACTTC. The full variable domain, its missing parts supplied by reference TRBV13 and TRBJ2-7, is AAGVIQSPRHLIKEKRETATLKCYPIPRHDTVYWYQQGPGQDPQFLISFYEKMQSDKGSIPDRFSAQQFSDYHSELNMSSLELGDSALYFCASSLDNGYEQYFGPGTRLTVT.

This clonotype showed up many times. V and J are TRBV29-1 and TRBJ2-7; D gene ambiguous. This CDR3 has 13 residues. The germline V and J ends were trimmed by 4 bases and 0 bases, with 10 bases remaining between them. The germline gives CDR1 SQVTM, CDR2 ANQGSEA. The CDR3 DNA sequence: TGCAGCGTTGTAACGGCGAGCTCCTACGAGCAGTACTTC. Residues: CSVVTASSYEQYF.

In DNA form, the CDR3 reads TGCAGTGCTAGAGATACGGGGGAGGGGAGGATAGATACGCAGTATTTT. It codes for CSARDTGEGRIDTQYF. V usage is TRBV20-1 and J usage is TRBJ2-3, with 7 bases fitting TRBD2. CDR1 is DFQATT and CDR2 is SNEGSKA in the germline V gene (reference sequence). The CDR3 has 16 amino acids. Trimming removed 0 bases from V and 5 bases from J; junction bases left unmatched: 11.

This clonotype was counted at least ten times. The gene calls are TRBV2 and TRBJ2-1, with 12 bases fitting TRBD2. The CDR3 is made up of 15 amino acids. J was trimmed by 0 bases and V by 6 bases; bases with no gene match: 0. Germline loops: CDR1 SNHLY, CDR2 FYNNEI. CDR3 sequence: CASRGLAGSYNEQFF. DNA for the CDR3: TGTGCCAGCAGGGGACTAGCGGGCTCCTACAATGAGCAGTTCTTC.

A note on this clonotype: This may come from a read error, since a much larger clone is one base off. The chain employs TRBV14 and TRBJ2-2; D ambiguous. Germline V gene lookup returns CDR1 SGHDN and CDR2 FVKESK. The CDR3 runs 16 residues. In DNA, the CDR3 is TGTGCCGGCAGCCAAGTCGTTCTAGGGCTACACGGGGAGCTGTTTTTT. Protein sequence: CAGSQVVLGLHGELFF.

This clonotype was seen more than once but under ten times. One base away lies a much larger clone, so this may be a sequencing read error. The rearrangement joins TRBV19 to TRBJ2-1; D ambiguous. Germline lookup yields CDR1 LNHDA and CDR2 SQIVND (reference sequence). This CDR3 contains 13 residues. CDR3 sequence: CASGMGSMSEQFF. The CDR3 region has the DNA TGTGCCAGTGGTATGGGCTCCATGAGTGAGCAGTTCTTC.